The 17 T cell receptor beta chains in this list originate from one sample, sequenced in a study of cytomegalovirus exposure and HLA in healthy donors. PCR involved 60 Vbeta and 13 Jbeta primers. Repertoires were generated with immunoSEQ multiplex PCR, while TCRdb's copy carries only in-frame clones and drops some. Found here are around 150,000 clones, about three quarters of them singletons; the top ten hold 1.5% to 2%. Sample: PBMCs. These receptors were taken from a young woman in good health and CMV-seronegative.

This rearrangement joins TRBV5-8 to TRBJ2-3, with 11 bases identical to TRBD1. J lost 3 bases, V lost 4 bases, and 4 bases had no gene match. CDR3 length equals 15 residues. Germline lookup yields CDR1 SGHTS and CDR2 YDEGEE. CDR3 sequence reads: CASSQDRGRTDTQYF. The CDR3 DNA is TGTGCCAGCAGCCAGGACAGGGGGCGGACAGATACGCAGTATTTT.

The chain is built from TRBV14 and TRBJ1-1; no definite D call. Deletions cut 4 bases from V and 1 base from J, with 25 bases between. CDR1 and CDR2 (germline): SGHDN, FVKESK. The CDR3 spans 19 residues. The CDR3 DNA reads as TGTGCCAGCAGCCCGGCAGGTCTCTGGAATGTGCCGTGGAACACTGAAGCTTTCTTT. Translated: CASSPAGLWNVPWNTEAFF.

V usage is TRBV5-1 and J usage is TRBJ1-4; TRBD1 matches 10 bases. The ends lost 1 base at V and 10 bases at J; junction bases unmatched: 10. Germline V gene lookup returns CDR1 SGHRS and CDR2 YFSETQ. The CDR3 consists of 16 residues. The CDR3 coding sequence is TGCGCCAGCAGCTTGTTAACGGGGACAGGGGAAGGAAAACTGTTTTTT. Its protein product is CASSLLTGTGEGKLFF.

Remarks on this clone: At one end the junction does not follow the germline gene, possibly because of a read error. V and J are TRBV5-4 and TRBJ2-7; 7 nucleotides agree with TRBD2. The germline gives CDR1 SGHNT, CDR2 YYREEE (reference sequence). The CDR3 covers 11 residues. The DNA of the CDR3 is TGTGCCAGCAGCCTAGGGAGGGAGCGGTACTTC. It is translated as CASSLGRERYF.

V usage is TRBV7-2 and J usage is TRBJ2-1; a weak D match, TRBD1 (6 bases). The germline CDR1 and CDR2 sequences are SGHTA and FQGNSA. Trimming pared 5 bases from V and 3 bases from J, leaving 14 bases between. The CDR3 runs 15 residues. CDR3 nucleotide sequence: TGTGCCAGCAGCCTGCTAGGGGGATTCTACAATGAGCAGTTCTTC. Amino acids: CASSLLGGFYNEQFF.

This clone was counted a single time. The chain is built from TRBV5-1 and TRBJ2-4, with D possibly matching TRBD1 (5 bases). With 4 bases removed from V and 2 bases from J, the gap between germline ends came to 10 bases. Per the germline V gene, CDR1 is SGHRS and CDR2 is YFSETQ. This CDR3 contains 14 residues. For the CDR3, the DNA is TGCGCCAGCAGCCCACGACAGTCCAAAAACATTCAGTACTTC. Its translation: CASSPRQSKNIQYF. Variable domain in full (rest from reference TRBV5-1 and TRBJ2-4): KAGVTQTPRYLIKTRGQQVTLSCSPISGHRSVSWYQQTPGQGLQFLFEYFSETQRNKGNFPGRFSGRQFSNSRSEMNVSTLELGDSALYLCASSPRQSKNIQYFGAGTRLSVL.

This clone was seen only a few times. This chain links TRBV7-2 with TRBJ2-3, with D perhaps matching TRBD1 (5 bases). The CDR3 length is 14 residues. Germline V gives CDR1 SGHTA, CDR2 FQGNSA. The germline V and J ends were trimmed by 0 bases and 7 bases, with 11 bases remaining between them. The CDR3 DNA reads TGTGCCAGCAGCTTAGCGTCGGCAGGGCATACGCAGTATTTT. Amino acid sequence: CASSLASAGHTQYF.

V usage is TRBV7-9 and J usage is TRBJ1-2; 9 bases agree with TRBD1. With V trimmed by 1 base and J by 4 bases, 10 bases remained unmatched. Looked up from germline, CDR1 is SEHNR and CDR2 is FQNEAQ (reference sequence). This CDR3 is built from 17 residues. The CDR3 DNA reads TGTGCCAGCAGCTTAGGTGGGACAGGGAAAGCTAGCTATGGCTACACCTTC. This encodes CASSLGGTGKASYGYTF. Complete variable domain (other parts from reference TRBV7-9 and TRBJ1-2): DTGVSQNPRHKITKRGQNVTFRCDPISEHNRLYWYRQTLGQGPEFLTYFQNEAQLEKSRLLSDRFSAERPKGSFSTLEIQRTEQGDSAMYLCASSLGGTGKASYGYTFGSGTRLTVV.

V is TRBV30 and J is TRBJ2-7; D is perhaps TRBD1 (6 bases). The CDR3 consists of 11 residues. CDR1 is GTSNPN, CDR2 SVGIG, per germline (reference sequence). The V end was cut by 5 bases, the J end by 5 bases, with 10 bases between. In DNA form, the CDR3 reads TGTGCCTGGGACAGGCCTAACGAGCAGTACTTC. It encodes CAWDRPNEQYF. Based on the CDR3 plus reference TRBV30 and TRBJ2-7, the full variable domain is SQTIHQWPATLVQPVGSPLSLECTVEGTSNPNLYWYRQAAGRGLQLLFYSVGIGQISSEVPQNLSASRPQDRQFILSSKKLLLSDSGFYLCAWDRPNEQYFGPGTRLTVT.

The V gene is TRBV5-1, the J gene TRBJ2-1, with 9 bases aligning to TRBD1. The CDR3 extends over 15 amino acids. Trimming took 0 bases from V and 10 from J; bases not matched to a gene: 8. Germline loops: CDR1 SGHRS, CDR2 YFSETQ. CDR3 DNA: TGCGCCAGCAGCTTGGGGGGACAGGGACGGAGGGAGCAGTTCTTC. Its protein product is CASSLGGQGRREQFF.

This chain joins TRBV5-1 and TRBJ1-1, with TRBD1 as a possible D gene (5 bases). Trimming pared 5 bases from V and 2 bases from J, leaving 10 bases between. CDR1 is SGHRS, CDR2 YFSETQ, per germline. The CDR3 has 13 residues. CDR3 sequence reads: CASRRGLNTEAFF. The CDR3 DNA sequence: TGCGCCAGCAGACGGGGACTCAACACTGAAGCTTTCTTT.

The chain couples TRBV5-1 to TRBJ2-7; TRBD1 aligns across 7 bases. Germline lookup yields CDR1 SGHRS and CDR2 YFSETQ. The V segment lost 3 bases and the J segment 5 bases; nucleotides outside the gene matches: 2. The CDR3 length is 12 residues. CDR3 nucleotide sequence: TGCGCCAGCAGCTCGACAGGGAACGAGCAGTACTTC. This translates into CASSSTGNEQYF.

The genes are TRBV18 and TRBJ1-2; D unresolved. The CDR3 sequence is 13 residues long. Trimming took off 3 bases at V and 9 bases at J, with 14 bases between the two ends. Germline assignment: CDR1 KGHSH and CDR2 LQKENI. CDR3 nucleotides: TGTGCCAGCTCACCCTACTCCAAATTGAGCTACACCTTC. It encodes CASSPYSKLSYTF. Supplemented by reference TRBV18 and TRBJ1-2, the full variable domain reads NAGVMQNPRHLVRRRGQEARLRCSPMKGHSHVYWYRQLPEEGLKFMVYLQKENIIDESGMPKERFSAEFPKEGPSILRIQQVVRGDSAAYFCASSPYSKLSYTFGSGTRLTVV.

The rearrangement joins TRBV9 to TRBJ2-5; maybe TRBD1 (6 bases). The CDR3 runs to 15 residues. V dropped 0 bases and J dropped 2 bases, with 11 bases sitting between them. Germline CDR1 is SGDLS and CDR2 is YYNGEE. Here the CDR3 reads CASSVAGQPQETQYF. DNA of the CDR3: TGTGCCAGCAGCGTAGCCGGACAGCCTCAAGAGACCCAGTACTTC.

The V gene is TRBV5-1, the J gene TRBJ2-5, with D maybe TRBD2 (5 bases). The CDR3 loop spans 11 amino acids. V lost 5 bases, J lost 11 bases, and 13 bases lay in between. Germline V gene sequence: CDR1 SGHRS, CDR2 YFSETQ. In DNA form, the CDR3 reads TGCGCCAGCAGTTCGGACTTCTTACAGTACTTC. This encodes CASSSDFLQYF.

This chain links TRBV7-2 with TRBJ1-6, with no clear D. This CDR3 comprises 15 residues. V was pared by 2 bases and J by 4 bases, with 9 bases between. Germline assignment: CDR1 SGHTA and CDR2 FQGNSA. CDR3 amino acids: CASSLTIPYNSPLHF. CDR3 sequence (DNA): TGTGCCAGCAGCTTAACTATACCTTATAATTCACCCCTCCACTTT. The full variable domain, with the rest looked up from reference TRBV7-2 and TRBJ1-6, is GAGVSQSPSNKVTEKGKDVELRCDPISGHTALYWYRQSLGQGLEFLIYFQGNSAPDKSGLPSDRFSAERTGGSVSTLTIQRTQQEDSAVYLCASSLTIPYNSPLHFGNGTRLTVT.

The chain employs TRBV7-9 and TRBJ2-5, with 10 bases that match TRBD1. Germline CDR1 is SEHNR and CDR2 is FQNEAQ (reference sequence). J lost 0 bases, V lost 5 bases, and 9 bases had no gene match. The CDR3 consists of 17 residues. The CDR3 sequence is CASSPRDRGKYQETQYF. CDR3 bases: TGTGCCAGCAGCCCGCGGGACAGGGGAAAGTACCAAGAGACCCAGTACTTC.